The clone carrying this T cell receptor beta chain was seen repeatedly, ten times or more. Its antigen remains unidentified. The data originate from a study of CD8 T cells in ankylosing spondylitis. Study-level results: Disease-linked clones were CD8+ and relatively rare in peripheral blood. Characteristic, it appeared, of ankylosing spondylitis blood was a TCR beta motif of fewer than 10 highly homologous variants. Reactive arthritis synovial fluid and blood were previously reported to contain some motif variants. Significant enrichment of disease-linked clones was reported in matched ankylosing spondylitis synovial fluid.

The TCR beta libraries were generated through quantitative 5'-RACE incorporating molecular barcodes. TCRdb re-analysed the 5' RACE reads in MiXCR, keeping a single row per CDR3 protein. The sample has 330,000 or so distinct CDR3 sequences; 7.5% to 9% are singletons. V lost 1 base and J 2 bases, leaving 9 bases between the germline ends. The CDR3 length is 14 residues. In germline, CDR1 is SGHDT, CDR2 YYEEEE. This clonotype originated in a male donor with ankylosing spondylitis. The material sequenced was blood, either unsorted or a sorted T cell fraction (not recorded which). The V and J genes are TRBV5-6 and TRBJ2-5; the D is unclear. In DNA, the CDR3 is TGTGCCAGCAGCTTGCGAACCTTACAAGAGACCCAGTACTTC. It translates to CASSLRTLQETQYF.